This entry concerns a single T cell receptor (beta chain). What antigen it recognizes has not been identified. Nothing much larger sits one base from this clone, and base qualities are not available. This entry is derived from a study of post-analysis software for immune sequencing data (dated by TCRdb to the mid-2010s). Looking at the study overall: The recorded disease courses included relapsing-remitting, secondary progressive and progressive-relapsing multiple sclerosis, and some patients had no subtype annotation. The patient repertoires were set against about 10 previously published healthy control repertoires from donors whose ages ranged from about 6 to 25 years. A subset of samples was prepared in parallel using single-end sample barcoding, then pooled and co-amplified after Illumina adapter ligation.

Points the paper makes about the study in general: Multiple sclerosis patients had significantly lower normalized Chao1 diversity than controls, a result that suggests substantial peripheral T-cell clonal expansion. The control group was slightly older than the multiple sclerosis patient group. Direct clustering with F measure showed strong co-clustering of samples prepared in the same batch, prompting a batch-effect correction.

Read against the paper, the sample's time point label means: second blood draw from one MS patient after hematopoietic stem cell transplantation. To demonstrate the VDJtools post-analysis software, TCR beta repertoires were profiled from the peripheral blood of 13 young patients with multiple sclerosis. The multiple sclerosis patients were children and adolescents between about 6 and 16 years of age. Library preparation used PCR. TCRdb records Illumina HiSeq 2500 as the sequencer. To reduce PCR and sequencing biases, unique molecular identifiers were incorporated into the TCR beta cDNA libraries. Per 1 to 10 million input T cells, approximately 500,000 cDNA molecules were obtained, such that each molecule approximated one T cell. The patient libraries were prepared and sequenced using the same protocol as the earlier healthy control dataset. Samples belonging to the same batch were prepared together, multiplexed and sequenced on a shared HiSeq lane. The paper's processing steps were these. Raw barcoded reads were processed with MIGEC, and single-read molecular identifier groups were discarded before consensus assembly and CDR3 extraction. Clonotype tables were post-analysed with VDJtools, normalizing diversity by down-sampling all datasets to the smallest sample size. To correct batch-related cross-sample contamination, repertoire overlap clustering matched CDR3 amino acid sequences but not nucleotide sequences. TCRdb itself trimmed the public reads at Q25 with fastp, ran MiXCR and retained productive beta chains. Identical CDR3 proteins give one entry, which carries the most common genes and DNA. These V and J calls originate from TCRdb's pipeline instead of the authors' own analysis. The sample has under 200,000 distinct CDR3 sequences on record, 35% to 40% of them singletons. 28% of the sample comes from the top ten.

Here the sequenced sample was blood, taken after autologous hematopoietic stem cell transplantation. This sequence was found in a girl aged 10 to 17 with multiple sclerosis. Donor details come from another sample of the same person, matched by shared clones.

The CDR3 region reads CASSYLAGGSDTGELFF. In nucleotide form, the sequence is TGTGCCAGCAGTTACTTAGCGGGAGGGTCGGACACCGGGGAGCTGTTTTTT. The chain is encoded by TRBV6-5 joined to TRBJ2-2; 11 central nucleotides agree with TRBD2. V lost 1 base and J lost 3 bases, and the count of bases not matched to a germline gene is 4. The CDR3 goes from the cysteine to the phenylalanine over 17 residues. Left in the record is the CDR3 DNA by itself, 51 bases read in frame from the first base. CDR1 and CDR2, per the germline V gene, are MNHEY and SVGAGI.